The 8 T cell receptor beta chains in this list originate from one sample, sequenced in a study of T cells after yellow fever vaccination. TCRdb used MiXCR to reprocess the 5' RACE reads, holding one entry per CDR3 protein. This sample carries 230,000 or so distinct CDR3 sequences, roughly 3.7% of them seen once, and the ten largest clones take under 20%. The sample was PBMCs, taken 15 days after the yellow fever booster vaccination. These receptors were taken from a man aged 18 to 29 who received the YFV17D yellow fever vaccine.

This clonotype came up a few times. J is TRBJ2-1 and V is TRBV20-1, with 8 bases lining up with TRBD2. The length of the CDR3 is 15 residues. Looked up from germline, CDR1 is DFQATT and CDR2 is SNEGSKA (reference sequence). V shed 0 bases and J 2 bases; nucleotides not matched to a gene: 3. The CDR3 DNA sequence: TGCAGTGCTAGAGATCGCGGGGGGACCTACAATGAGCAGTTCTTC. This sequence encodes CSARDRGGTYNEQFF.

This clonotype was seen a few times. The V call is TRBV7-2, the J call TRBJ1-2; D may be TRBD1 (5 bases). Germline CDR1 and CDR2: SGHTA and FQGNSA. The CDR3 has 13 residues. Deletions cut 6 bases from V and 4 bases from J, with 12 bases between. CDR3 region: CASSTDRSYGYTF. As DNA, the CDR3 is TGTGCCAGCAGTACCGACAGAAGCTATGGCTACACCTTC.

The table lists this clonotype with many counts. V usage is TRBV7-8 and J usage is TRBJ1-2, with a weak D call TRBD1 (5 bases). CDR1 is SGHVS and CDR2 is FQNEAQ in the germline V gene. The V end lost 1 base, the J end lost 2 bases, and 8 bases lay between the germline ends. There are 14 residues in the CDR3. CDR3 in DNA: TGTGCCAGCAGCTTAGGTGGGGGGAACTATGGCTACACCTTC. Translation gives CASSLGGGNYGYTF. The full variable domain, with the rest looked up from reference TRBV7-8 and TRBJ1-2, is GAGVSQSPRYKVAKRGQDVALRCDPISGHVSLFWYQQALGQGPEFLTYFQNEAQLDKSGLPSDRFFAERPEGSVSTLKIQRTQQEDSAVYLCASSLGGGNYGYTFGSGTRLTVV.

This clonotype was detected ten times or more. This chain links TRBV3-1 with TRBJ2-6, with D unresolved. The CDR3 has 16 amino acids. The V gene lost 1 base and the J gene lost 0 bases, with 7 bases spanning the gap. CDR1 is LGHDT, CDR2 YNNKEL, per germline (reference sequence). The CDR3 sequence: CASSQVFGSGANVLTF. In DNA, the CDR3 is TGTGCCAGCAGCCAAGTATTCGGCTCTGGGGCCAACGTCCTGACTTTC.

This clonotype has a count of ten or more. The CDR3 spells CASSPQGFREQYF. CDR3 coding DNA: TGTGCCAGCAGCCCACAGGGGTTTCGCGAGCAGTACTTC. This sequence joins TRBV7-9 and TRBJ2-7; 7 positions agree with TRBD1. V dropped 5 bases and J dropped 6; count of bases not matched to a gene: 7. This CDR3 spans 13 amino acids. The germline V gene encodes CDR1 SEHNR and CDR2 FQNEAQ (reference sequence). Variable domain in full (rest from reference TRBV7-9 and TRBJ2-7): DTGVSQNPRHKITKRGQNVTFRCDPISEHNRLYWYRQTLGQGPEFLTYFQNEAQLEKSRLLSDRFSAERPKGSFSTLEIQRTEQGDSAMYLCASSPQGFREQYFGPGTRLTVT.

In its sample, this clonotype was seen many times. This chain connects TRBV18 to TRBJ2-7, with 11 positions matching TRBD2. The CDR3 has 14 amino acids. V gave up 3 bases and J gave up 7 bases; unmatched junction bases: 5. Germline lookup yields CDR1 KGHSH and CDR2 LQKENI. CDR3 residues: CASSPTSGDSEQYF. CDR3 coding DNA: TGTGCCAGCTCACCGACTAGCGGGGACTCGGAGCAGTACTTC.

Worth noting for this clonotype: It may be a read error: a sequence one base away is much more abundant. The chain carries TRBV5-1 and TRBJ1-5; 7 nucleotides agree with TRBD1. The CDR3 covers 15 residues. Losses at the gene ends were 5 bases for V and 7 bases for J; bases not matched to a gene: 12. Germline loops: CDR1 SGHRS, CDR2 YFSETQ. DNA for the CDR3: TGCGCCAGCAGTTTGACAGGGAATCTAGGACAGCCCCAGCATTTT. It codes for CASSLTGNLGQPQHF.

This clonotype has ten or more counts. The rearrangement links TRBV5-6 to TRBJ2-7; D is possibly TRBD2 (6 bases). Germline V gene data show CDR1 as SGHDT and CDR2 as YYEEEE. V shed 6 bases and J shed 5 bases, with 21 bases lying between them. The CDR3 loop spans 15 amino acids. DNA for the CDR3: TGTGCCAGCAACCAACTGGGACTCGACGGCCACGAGCAGTACGTC. Protein: CASNQLGLDGHEQYV.